This TCR beta chain was obtained from a study of cytomegalovirus exposure and HLA in healthy donors. Broader study findings: In a later analysis, most CMV-associated TCR beta chains appeared HLA-restricted. Some V segments (TRBV6-2 and TRBV6-3 among them) were excluded as indistinguishable. Per a prior analysis, the majority of TCR beta V segments were productive roughly 90% or roughly 30% of the time.

Primers for the PCR totalled 60 Vbeta and 13 Jbeta. TCRdb's table, derived via immunoSEQ multiplex PCR, lists solely in-frame clones and lacks some. The sample includes about 190,000 clones, almost 75% of them seen just once. In the case of this clone: The target antigen is unknown.

The CDR3 spans 18 residues. Trimming removed 6 bases at V and 0 bases at J, with 21 bases between. Germline-derived CDR1 and CDR2 are SNHLY and FYNNEI. This receptor was obtained from a woman in her 30s in good health and CMV-seropositive. The chain employs TRBV2 and TRBJ1-3; D may be TRBD1 (6 bases). The sequenced sample consisted of PBMCs. CDR3 coding DNA: TGTGCCAGCAGCCTAAATTCGCCGACAGGACTCTCTGGAAACACCATATATTTT. The encoded protein is CASSLNSPTGLSGNTIYF.